The entry below gives a single T cell receptor beta chain sequence along with its context. The sample comes from a study of CD8 T cells in Susac syndrome. The control participants were healthy donors, and these controls were matched with respect to both age and sex. Random hexamers were used to reverse transcribe roughly 0.5 to 1 ug of RNA. The method of amplification for TCR beta CDR3 was immunoSEQ multiplex PCR, covering 54 Vbeta and 13 Jbeta. Via MiXCR, TCRdb re-called the immunoSEQ multiplex PCR reads, giving one row per CDR3 protein. The sample lists more than 65,000 distinct CDR3 sequences; around 93% were seen once. The sequencing input was CD8+ T cells from PBMCs. This TCR derives from a human donor in good health.

CDR3 nucleotides: TGCGCCAGCAGCCAAGATATGGCGGGGGGTATCTCTAGCACAGATACGCAGTATTTT. Translating it yields CASSQDMAGGISSTDTQYF. The rearrangement uses TRBV4-1 and TRBJ2-3; 8 nucleotides agree with TRBD2. The CDR3 contains 19 residues. The junction had 11 bases not matched to a gene; V was cut back by 0 bases and J by 0 bases. Germline V gene sequence: CDR1 MGHRA, CDR2 YSYEKL.